A selection of T cell receptor beta chains follows, all from one sample in a study of blood T cell repertoires in COVID-19. The repertoire was sequenced with immunoSEQ multiplex PCR; TCRdb's copy has only in-frame clones and lacks some. The table records about 280,000 clones, nearly 90% of them present only once. Sequencing was carried out using PBMCs or T cells enriched from blood (not recorded which). All receptors derive from a woman in her 30s who had recovered from COVID-19. Both conserved end residues are part of each CDR3. Each record gives: V gene, clone size, D gene, J gene, CDR3 DNA, CDR3 protein. The D gene is left open where the match is weak. Clone size appears in some rows only: once, few, many, or a class for an expanded clone.

v_call: TRBV3-1/TRBV3-2
clone_size: NA
d_call: TRBD2
j_call: TRBJ2-1
cdr3_nt: TGTGCCAGCAGCACCACGTCCGGGGGACTAGGGTACAATGAGCAGTTCTTC
cdr3_aa: CASSTTSGGLGYNEQFF

v_call: TRBV15
clone_size: NA
d_call: NA
j_call: TRBJ2-7
cdr3_nt: TGTGCCACCAGCAGAGATAGGAGTTTCTACGAGCAGTACTTC
cdr3_aa: CATSRDRSFYEQYF

v_call: TRBV2
clone_size: once
d_call: NA
j_call: TRBJ1-3
cdr3_nt: TGTGCCAGCAGGGACACCTCTGGAAACACCATATATTTT
cdr3_aa: CASRDTSGNTIYF

v_call: TRBV7-8
clone_size: NA
d_call: NA
j_call: TRBJ1-6
cdr3_nt: TGTGCCAGCAGCTACCTTCAGGGCTTAATCCTCCACTTT
cdr3_aa: CASSYLQGLILHF

v_call: TRBV5-6
clone_size: NA
d_call: NA
j_call: TRBJ1-2
cdr3_nt: TGTGCCAGCAGCTTACTGACAGCCCCGTATGGCTACACCTTC
cdr3_aa: CASSLLTAPYGYTF

v_call: TRBV5-5
clone_size: NA
d_call: NA
j_call: TRBJ2-2
cdr3_nt: TGTGCCAGCATGCCGGGAAGCACTAACACCGGGGAGCTGTTTTTT
cdr3_aa: CASMPGSTNTGELFF

v_call: TRBV5-4
clone_size: NA
d_call: NA
j_call: TRBJ2-6
cdr3_nt: TGTGCCAGCAGCTTCCCGCGCTCTGGGGCCAACGTCCTGACTTTC
cdr3_aa: CASSFPRSGANVLTF

v_call: TRBV28
clone_size: NA
d_call: NA
j_call: TRBJ1-2
cdr3_nt: TGTGCCAGCACTAGTTATGGCAGGTGGGAGGGCTACACCTTC
cdr3_aa: CASTSYGRWEGYTF

v_call: TRBV25-1
clone_size: NA
d_call: TRBD1
j_call: TRBJ2-6
cdr3_nt: TGTGCCAGCAGTGAATCGCCAGGGACAGTCTCTGGGGCCAACGTCCTGACTTTC
cdr3_aa: CASSESPGTVSGANVLTF

v_call: TRBV9
clone_size: NA
d_call: TRBD2
j_call: TRBJ2-7
cdr3_nt: TGTGCCAGCAGCGCCCGGGCCGGGGGGGATTACGAGCAGTACTTC
cdr3_aa: CASSARAGGDYEQYF

v_call: TRBV30
clone_size: NA
d_call: NA
j_call: TRBJ1-2
cdr3_nt: TGTGCCTGGAGTCCTCTGCGGACATCGGGTGGCTACACCTTC
cdr3_aa: CAWSPLRTSGGYTF

v_call: TRBV5-4
clone_size: NA
d_call: NA
j_call: TRBJ1-3
cdr3_nt: TGTGCCAGCAGCCCCGGGACACGTGGAAACACCATATATTTT
cdr3_aa: CASSPGTRGNTIYF

v_call: TRBV7-3
clone_size: few
d_call: NA
j_call: TRBJ1-5
cdr3_nt: TGTGCCAGCAGCTTAACGGGCGGGTGGAATCAGCCCCAGCATTTT
cdr3_aa: CASSLTGGWNQPQHF

v_call: TRBV29-1
clone_size: NA
d_call: TRBD1
j_call: TRBJ2-1
cdr3_nt: TGCAGCGTTGATAGACAGGGGGTATACAATGAGCAGTTCTTC
cdr3_aa: CSVDRQGVYNEQFF

v_call: TRBV2
clone_size: NA
d_call: TRBD1
j_call: TRBJ1-5
cdr3_nt: TGTGCCAGCAGTGAAGAGGGGGCCGGTCAGCCCCAGCATTTT
cdr3_aa: CASSEEGAGQPQHF

v_call: TRBV5-8
clone_size: NA
d_call: TRBD1
j_call: TRBJ1-4
cdr3_nt: TGTGCCAGCAGCCCCGGGACAGCTGGAGAAAAACTGTTTTTT
cdr3_aa: CASSPGTAGEKLFF

v_call: TRBV27
clone_size: NA
d_call: TRBD1
j_call: TRBJ2-7
cdr3_nt: TGTGCCAGCAGTTTCGTCAGGGGGCAGGACGAGCAGTACTTC
cdr3_aa: CASSFVRGQDEQYF

v_call: TRBV30
clone_size: once
d_call: NA
j_call: TRBJ1-1
cdr3_nt: TGTGCCTGGAGTCCTCTTCGGGGGAGAACTGAAGCTTTCTTT
cdr3_aa: CAWSPLRGRTEAFF

v_call: TRBV3-1/TRBV3-2
clone_size: NA
d_call: NA
j_call: TRBJ1-6
cdr3_nt: TGTGCCAGCAGCCAAGATGAAGGTTGGACCAAAGGGAGTTTGAATAATTCACCCCTCCACTTT
cdr3_aa: CASSQDEGWTKGSLNNSPLHF

v_call: TRBV27
clone_size: NA
d_call: NA
j_call: TRBJ2-2
cdr3_nt: TGTGCCAGCAGACCCCCAGGGTTCACCGGGGAGCTGTTTTTT
cdr3_aa: CASRPPGFTGELFF

v_call: TRBV19
clone_size: NA
d_call: TRBD1
j_call: TRBJ2-4
cdr3_nt: TGTGCCAGTAGATGGGACAGCAAAAACATTCAGTACTTC
cdr3_aa: CASRWDSKNIQYF

v_call: TRBV28
clone_size: NA
d_call: NA
j_call: TRBJ1-4
cdr3_nt: TGTGCCAGCAGTTTAATCGCAGGGCTCGGTGAAAAACTGTTTTTT
cdr3_aa: CASSLIAGLGEKLFF

v_call: TRBV2
clone_size: once
d_call: TRBD1
j_call: TRBJ1-1
cdr3_nt: TGTGCCAGCAGTGATTGGGACAGGGGTCGACAGCGCACTGAAGCTTTCTTT
cdr3_aa: CASSDWDRGRQRTEAFF

v_call: TRBV6-5
clone_size: once
d_call: NA
j_call: TRBJ1-2
cdr3_nt: TGTGCCAGCAGTTTACAGGGTGGAGGCTACACCTTC
cdr3_aa: CASSLQGGGYTF

v_call: TRBV30
clone_size: NA
d_call: TRBD1
j_call: TRBJ1-6
cdr3_nt: TGTGCCTGGAGTGCCGGACAGGGTCTAGCTTCACCCCTCCACTTT
cdr3_aa: CAWSAGQGLASPLHF

v_call: TRBV6-5
clone_size: NA
d_call: TRBD1
j_call: TRBJ1-2
cdr3_nt: TGTGCCAGCAGTTACTCGGGACAGCCGGTCTATGGCTACACCTTC
cdr3_aa: CASSYSGQPVYGYTF

v_call: TRBV27
clone_size: NA
d_call: NA
j_call: TRBJ1-2
cdr3_nt: TGTGCCAGCAGGAAAACAGGATTTGATGGCTACACCTTC
cdr3_aa: CASRKTGFDGYTF

v_call: TRBV6-5
clone_size: NA
d_call: NA
j_call: TRBJ2-7
cdr3_nt: TGTGCCAGCCCCAGCGCAACCTACGAGCAGTACTTC
cdr3_aa: CASPSATYEQYF

v_call: TRBV28
clone_size: NA
d_call: NA
j_call: TRBJ1-1
cdr3_nt: TGTGCCAGCACTAAACCAGGCCTCAGGGGTGAAGCTTTCTTT
cdr3_aa: CASTKPGLRGEAFF

v_call: TRBV5-4
clone_size: few
d_call: TRBD2
j_call: TRBJ2-1
cdr3_nt: TGTGCCAGCAGCCAGGCTAGCGGGAAGAATGAGCAGTTCTTC
cdr3_aa: CASSQASGKNEQFF